The 3 T cell receptor beta chains below all came from one sample that was sequenced in a study of molecular identifiers for immune sequencing clone quantification. TCRdb re-analysed the PCR reads in MiXCR, keeping a single row per CDR3 protein. The sample has about 320,000 distinct CDR3 sequences; about a fifth are singletons. Sequenced: naive CD8+ T cells from blood, with Jurkat cell RNA spiked in. The sample's subset: FACS-sorted CD8+CD4-CCR7+CD45RA+ naive T cells. The source of these receptors is a human donor in good health. Some libraries in this study had Jurkat cell RNA spiked in.

This clonotype was recorded many times. The rearrangement joins TRBV9 to TRBJ2-7; perhaps D is TRBD1 or TRBD2 (6 bases each). This CDR3 region has 15 residues. Trimming pared 4 bases from V and 3 bases from J, leaving 17 bases between. Germline V CDR1 and CDR2: SGDLS, YYNGEE. CDR3 residues: CASSYMTGANYEQYF. The CDR3, as DNA: TGTGCCAGCAGCTATATGACGGGGGCGAACTACGAGCAGTACTTC.

This clonotype has ten or more counts. The genes are TRBV21-1 and TRBJ1-1; the table assigns TRBD1, which was not confirmed against the DNA. TRBV21-1 is a pseudogene segment. CDR3 size: 12 residues. The CDR3 nucleotides read TGTGCCAGCAGCGCCACAGGGGTGAAAGCTTTCTTT. It specifies CASSATGVKAFF.

The chain joins TRBV14 to TRBJ2-7, with D perhaps matching TRBD1 (5 bases). The CDR3 has 14 residues. The V and J ends lost 3 bases and 6 bases respectively, with 15 bases between them. Germline values: CDR1 SGHDN, CDR2 FVKESK. CDR3 DNA sequence: TGTGCCAGCAGCCAGGCTTTTGGGGCGCCCGAGCAGTACTTC. It translates to CASSQAFGAPEQYF.